This record looks at one T cell receptor beta chain sequence and its context. The antigen remains unidentified. For each CDR3 protein, TCRdb gives one entry from its re-call of the 5' RACE reads, without DNA. The sample totals approximately 550,000 distinct CDR3 sequences. This CDR3 comprises 13 residues. Germline V gene sequence: CDR1 DFQATT, CDR2 SNEGSKA (reference sequence). The data belong to a study of T cells expressing NK-cell markers. Study overall: Sorted CD3+CD56-NKG2C+, CD3+CD56+NKG2C- and CD3+CD56+NKG2C+ T cells were the source of the TCR beta repertoires. Just one sequenced donor of eight was HCMV-seronegative, while seven were seropositive.

Study conclusions and caveats: NKG2C+ dominant clonotype frequencies in more than 5 donors were roughly 1.0-7.5% of CD8+ T cells.

Sequencing was performed on blood T cells: a sorted CD56 or NKG2C T cell subset, CD4+ or CD8+ T cells, or bulk PBMC T cells (not recorded which). The chain has TRBV20-1 and TRBJ1-4; no DNA is available, so the TRBD1 call from TCRdb remains unchecked. This sequence was found in a man aged 18 to 29 in good health. This CDR3 reads CSALRGGNEKLFF.